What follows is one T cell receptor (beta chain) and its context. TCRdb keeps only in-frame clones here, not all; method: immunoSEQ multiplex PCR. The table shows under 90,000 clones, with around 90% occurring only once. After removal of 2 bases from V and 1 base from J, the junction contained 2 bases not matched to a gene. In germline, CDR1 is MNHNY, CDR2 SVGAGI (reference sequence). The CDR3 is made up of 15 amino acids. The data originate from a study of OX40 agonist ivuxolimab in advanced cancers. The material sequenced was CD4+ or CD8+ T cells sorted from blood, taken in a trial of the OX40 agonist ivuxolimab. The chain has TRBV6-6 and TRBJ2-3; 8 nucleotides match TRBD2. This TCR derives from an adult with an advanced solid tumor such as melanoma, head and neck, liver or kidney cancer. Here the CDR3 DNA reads TGTGCCAGCAGTTACGGGCGGGAGGGCACAGATACGCAGTATTTT. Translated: CASSYGREGTDTQYF.